These 10 T cell receptor beta chains originate from one sample sequenced in a study of human T cells and chemical hapten exposure. Regarding time point: patch test 2, 6 weeks after DPC sensitization. Treatment noted: therapeutic diphenylcyclopropenone sensitization with weekly scalp DPC. TCRdb called the RACE reads again in MiXCR, with one record for every CDR3 protein. The table records tens of thousands of distinct CDR3 sequences, less than 8.5% of them present only once. Sequences were derived from whole blood, sampled in connection with sensitization to the hapten diphenylcyclopropenone (DPC). These receptors were obtained from a woman in her 30s with alopecia areata. Some clones in this sample may be carry-over from other donors' samples.

This clonotype was observed many times. The genes are TRBV29-1 and TRBJ2-1; D is ambiguous. Germline V gene sequence: CDR1 SQVTM, CDR2 ANQGSEA. The V end was cut by 3 bases, the J end by 9 bases, with 6 bases between. The CDR3 spans 10 residues. Here the CDR3 reads CSVDLGEQFF. CDR3 nucleotides: TGCAGCGTTGACCTCGGTGAGCAGTTCTTC.

Many counts were recorded for this clonotype. The V gene is TRBV12-3 or TRBV12-4, the J gene TRBJ2-7; possibly TRBD1 or TRBD2 for D (5 bases each). Deletions cut 5 bases from V and 3 bases from J, with 8 bases between. The CDR3 covers 12 residues. In DNA, the CDR3 is TGTGCCAGCAGTCCGGGGCTCTACGAGCAGTACTTC. It yields the protein CASSPGLYEQYF.

The sample holds many counts of this clonotype. The CDR3 DNA sequence: TGTGCCAGCAGTTCCCGACAGAGGGGCACTGAAGCTTTCTTT. Translated, it gives CASSSRQRGTEAFF. J is TRBJ1-1 and V is TRBV6-6, with a tentative D call TRBD1 (5 bases). V lost 4 bases and J lost 4, with 13 bases in between. Germline V CDR1 and CDR2: MNHNY, SVGAGI (reference sequence). The CDR3 spans 14 residues.

This clonotype was counted ten times or more. The J gene is TRBJ1-4, the V gene TRBV5-4; 8 bases align to TRBD1. The CDR3 covers 15 residues. Trimming cost V 3 bases and J 8 bases; bases outside gene matches: 9. The germline gives CDR1 SGHNT, CDR2 YYREEE (reference sequence). The CDR3 protein is CASSWTGQDDEKLFF. As DNA, the CDR3 is TGTGCCAGCAGCTGGACGGGACAGGATGACGAAAAACTGTTTTTT.

This clonotype was found a few times. The rearrangement links TRBV7-2 to TRBJ1-1; D gene ambiguous. The germline V gene encodes CDR1 SGHTA and CDR2 FQGNSA. V lost 3 bases and J 1 base, leaving 12 bases between the germline ends. The CDR3 covers 15 residues. CDR3 in DNA: TGTGCCAGCAGCTTTTCAGTATTCGGGAACACTGAAGCTTTCTTT. This gives the protein CASSFSVFGNTEAFF.

This clonotype occurred many times. This chain uses TRBV6-5 with TRBJ2-3; D might be TRBD2 (6 bases). The CDR3 runs 15 residues. Per germline, CDR1 MNHEY and CDR2 SVGAGI. The germline V and J ends were trimmed by 5 bases and 0 bases, with 12 bases remaining between them. CDR3 nucleotides: TGTGCCAGCAGTACCGGGACTCTAAGCACAGATACGCAGTATTTT. It translates to CASSTGTLSTDTQYF.

This clonotype was counted ten times or more. The chain couples TRBV7-3 to TRBJ2-3, with TRBD1 identical over 8 bases. The CDR3 is 15 residues long. Germline values: CDR1 SGHTA, CDR2 FQGTGA. Trimming cost V 2 bases and J 6 bases; bases outside gene matches: 7. CDR3 loop: CASSLRQGALDTQYF. In DNA form, the CDR3 reads TGTGCCAGCAGCTTACGGCAGGGGGCATTGGATACGCAGTATTTT. Filled out from reference TRBV7-3 and TRBJ2-3, the complete variable domain reads GAGVSQTPSNKVTEKGKYVELRCDPISGHTALYWYRQSLGQGPEFLIYFQGTGAADDSGLPNDRFFAVRPEGSVSTLKIQRTERGDSAVYLCASSLRQGALDTQYFGPGTRLTVL.

This clonotype has a count of ten or more. This chain links TRBV20-1 with TRBJ2-5, with 7 bases that match TRBD2. V dropped 6 bases and J dropped 0; count of bases not matched to a gene: 10. Germline-derived CDR1 and CDR2 are DFQATT and SNEGSKA (reference sequence). The CDR3 totals 15 residues. CDR3 loop: CSANRGEQYQETQYF. The CDR3 coding sequence is TGCAGTGCAAACCGGGGGGAACAGTACCAAGAGACCCAGTACTTC.

This clonotype was observed a handful of times. The genes are TRBV3-1 and TRBJ1-3, with D unresolved. The V end was cut by 0 bases, the J end by 0 bases, with 9 bases between. CDR3 length: 16 residues. Germline assignment: CDR1 LGHDT and CDR2 YNNKEL (reference sequence). Here the CDR3 DNA reads TGTGCCAGCAGCCAAGAGAAGGTATTCTCTGGAAACACCATATATTTT. Its protein product is CASSQEKVFSGNTIYF. The complete variable domain, with remaining parts taken from reference TRBV3-1 and TRBJ1-3, reads DTAVSQTPKYLVTQMGNDKSIKCEQNLGHDTMYWYKQDSKKFLKIMFSYNNKELIINETVPNRFSPKSPDKAHLNLHINSLELGDSAVYFCASSQEKVFSGNTIYFGEGSWLTVV.

This clonotype was detected ten times or more. CDR3 sequence (DNA): TGTGCCAGCGCCCTCCTGGGACAGGGACAAACTGAAGCTTTCTTT. It translates to CASALLGQGQTEAFF. The V and J genes are TRBV7-3 and TRBJ1-1; 9 nucleotides align to TRBD1. Germline CDR1 reads SGHTA; CDR2 reads FQGTGA. The CDR3 totals 15 residues. The V gene end was trimmed by 8 bases and the J gene end by 5 bases; junction bases not matched to a gene: 12.